The present T cell receptor beta chain was sequenced within a study of OX40 agonist ivuxolimab in advanced cancers. For the study at large: The dose-escalation cohort had hepatocellular carcinoma, melanoma, renal cell or head and neck cancer. Treatment received earlier with anti-PD-1, anti-PD-L1 or anti-CTLA-4 agents was allowed, and around 36% had some. Study-wide points: There were, on average, more expanded clones in CD8+ T cells than in CD4+.

Clones were sequenced by immunoSEQ multiplex PCR, and TCRdb holds only the in-frame ones, with some missing. The sample includes roughly 71,000 clones, around 84% of them seen just once. As regards this clone: Its antigen remains unidentified.

The CDR3 has 14 amino acids. Trimming stripped 4 bases from V and 7 bases from J, with 11 bases between. Germline V gene sequence: CDR1 MNHEY, CDR2 SMNVEV (reference sequence). The sequence derives from an adult with an advanced solid tumor such as melanoma, head and neck, liver or kidney cancer. The chain carries TRBV27 and TRBJ1-6; D gene ambiguous. Specimen: CD4+ or CD8+ T cells sorted from blood, collected in a trial of the OX40 agonist ivuxolimab. CDR3: CASSSPGGNSPLHF. The CDR3 nucleotides are TGTGCCAGCAGTTCACCAGGAGGGAATTCACCCCTCCACTTT.